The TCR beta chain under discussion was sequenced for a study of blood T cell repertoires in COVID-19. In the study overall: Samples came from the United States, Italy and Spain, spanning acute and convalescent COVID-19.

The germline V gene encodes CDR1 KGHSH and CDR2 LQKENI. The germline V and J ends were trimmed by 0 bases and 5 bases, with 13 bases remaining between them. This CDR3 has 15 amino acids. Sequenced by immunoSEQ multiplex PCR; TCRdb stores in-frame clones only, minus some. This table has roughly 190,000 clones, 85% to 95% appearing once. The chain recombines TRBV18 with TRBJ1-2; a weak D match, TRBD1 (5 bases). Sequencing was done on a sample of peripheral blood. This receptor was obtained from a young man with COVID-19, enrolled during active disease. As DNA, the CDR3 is TGTGCCAGCTCACCACCCCCAGGGCTCTTATATGGCTACACCTTC. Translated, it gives CASSPPPGLLYGYTF. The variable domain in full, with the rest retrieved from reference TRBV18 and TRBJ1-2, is NAGVMQNPRHLVRRRGQEARLRCSPMKGHSHVYWYRQLPEEGLKFMVYLQKENIIDESGMPKERFSAEFPKEGPSILRIQQVVRGDSAAYFCASSPPPGLLYGYTFGSGTRLTVV.